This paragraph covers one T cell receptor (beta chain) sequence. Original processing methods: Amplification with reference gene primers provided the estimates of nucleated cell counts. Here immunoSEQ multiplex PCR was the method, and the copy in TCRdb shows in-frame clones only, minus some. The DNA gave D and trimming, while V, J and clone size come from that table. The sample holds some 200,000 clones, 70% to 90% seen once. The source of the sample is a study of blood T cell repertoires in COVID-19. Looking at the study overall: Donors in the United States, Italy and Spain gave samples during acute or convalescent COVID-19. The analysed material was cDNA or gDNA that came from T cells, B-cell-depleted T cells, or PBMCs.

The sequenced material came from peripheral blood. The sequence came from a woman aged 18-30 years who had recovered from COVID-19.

The CDR3 protein is CASSHRPRQGYTQPQHF. CDR3 sequence (DNA): TGTGCCAGCAGTCACCGACCTCGACAGGGGTATACTCAGCCCCAGCATTTT. The chain couples TRBV6-2 or TRBV6-3 to TRBJ1-5, with 8 bases aligning to TRBD1. CDR1 and CDR2 (germline): MNHEY, SVGEGT. V dropped 5 bases and J dropped 6; count of bases not matched to a gene: 15. CDR3 size: 17 residues.